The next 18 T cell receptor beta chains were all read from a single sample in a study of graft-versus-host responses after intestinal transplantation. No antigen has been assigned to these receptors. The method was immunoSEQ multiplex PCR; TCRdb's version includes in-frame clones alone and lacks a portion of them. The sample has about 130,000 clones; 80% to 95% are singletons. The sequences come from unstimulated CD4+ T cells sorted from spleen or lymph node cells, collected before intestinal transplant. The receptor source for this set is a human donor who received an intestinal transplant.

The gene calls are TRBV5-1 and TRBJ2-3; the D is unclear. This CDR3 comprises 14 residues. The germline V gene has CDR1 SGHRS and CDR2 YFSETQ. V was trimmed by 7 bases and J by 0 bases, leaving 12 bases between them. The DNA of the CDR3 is TGCGCCAGCCGTAGGGCCGATAGCACAGATACGCAGTATTTT. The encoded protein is CASRRADSTDTQYF.

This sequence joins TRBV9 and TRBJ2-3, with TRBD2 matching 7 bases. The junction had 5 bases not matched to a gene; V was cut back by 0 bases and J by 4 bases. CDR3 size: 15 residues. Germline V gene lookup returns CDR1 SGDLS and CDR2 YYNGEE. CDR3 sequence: CASSVGGGAPDTQYF. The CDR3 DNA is TGTGCCAGCAGCGTAGGGGGAGGGGCCCCAGATACGCAGTATTTT.

The CDR3 reads CSVERHDRGDNQPQHF. CDR3 coding DNA: TGCAGCGTTGAACGGCACGACAGGGGGGACAATCAGCCCCAGCATTTT. The genes are TRBV29-1 and TRBJ1-5; 9 positions agree with TRBD1. This CDR3 has 16 residues. The V segment lost 2 bases and the J segment 3 bases; nucleotides outside the gene matches: 8. CDR1 and CDR2 from the germline V gene are SQVTM and ANQGSEA.

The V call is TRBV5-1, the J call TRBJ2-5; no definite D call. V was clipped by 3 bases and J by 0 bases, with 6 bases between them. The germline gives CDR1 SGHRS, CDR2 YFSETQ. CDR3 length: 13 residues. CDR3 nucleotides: TGCGCCAGCAGCTGGTCTAACCAAGAGACCCAGTACTTC. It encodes CASSWSNQETQYF.

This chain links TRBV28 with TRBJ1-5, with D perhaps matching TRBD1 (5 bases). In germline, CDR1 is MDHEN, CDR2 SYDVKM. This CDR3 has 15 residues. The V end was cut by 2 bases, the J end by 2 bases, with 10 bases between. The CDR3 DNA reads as TGTGCCAGCAGTTTAGAAACACAGGGCAATCAGCCCCAGCATTTT. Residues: CASSLETQGNQPQHF. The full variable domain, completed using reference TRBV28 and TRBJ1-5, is DVKVTQSSRYLVKRTGEKVFLECVQDMDHENMFWYRQDPGLGLRLIYFSYDVKMKEKGDIPEGYSVSREKKERFSLILESASTNQTSMYLCASSLETQGNQPQHFGDGTRLSIL.

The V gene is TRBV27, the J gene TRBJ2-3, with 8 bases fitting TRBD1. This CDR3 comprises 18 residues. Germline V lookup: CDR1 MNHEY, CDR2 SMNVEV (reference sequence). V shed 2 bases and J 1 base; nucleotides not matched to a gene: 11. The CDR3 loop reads CASSLRQGAPAGTDTQYF. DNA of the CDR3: TGTGCCAGCAGTTTACGGCAGGGGGCCCCGGCGGGCACAGATACGCAGTATTTT.

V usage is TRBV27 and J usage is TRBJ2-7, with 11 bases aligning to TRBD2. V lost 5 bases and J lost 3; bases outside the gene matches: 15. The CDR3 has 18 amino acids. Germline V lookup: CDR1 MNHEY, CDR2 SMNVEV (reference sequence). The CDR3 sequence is CASSLLAGGPNRRYEQYF. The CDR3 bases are TGTGCCAGCAGTCTCTTAGCGGGAGGGCCCAACCGACGCTACGAGCAGTACTTC.

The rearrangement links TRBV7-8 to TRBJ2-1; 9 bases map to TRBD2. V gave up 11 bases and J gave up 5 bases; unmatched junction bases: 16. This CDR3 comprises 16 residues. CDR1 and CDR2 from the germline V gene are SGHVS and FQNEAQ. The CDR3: CASRGGRAGIHNEQFF. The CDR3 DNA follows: TGTGCCTCCCGGGGCGGGAGGGCCGGGATCCACAATGAGCAGTTCTTC.

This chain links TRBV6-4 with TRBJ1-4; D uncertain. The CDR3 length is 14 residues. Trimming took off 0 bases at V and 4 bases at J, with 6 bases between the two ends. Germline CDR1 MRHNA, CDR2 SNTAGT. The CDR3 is CASSDSEVNEKLFF. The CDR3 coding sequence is TGTGCCAGCAGTGACTCGGAGGTTAATGAAAAACTGTTTTTT.

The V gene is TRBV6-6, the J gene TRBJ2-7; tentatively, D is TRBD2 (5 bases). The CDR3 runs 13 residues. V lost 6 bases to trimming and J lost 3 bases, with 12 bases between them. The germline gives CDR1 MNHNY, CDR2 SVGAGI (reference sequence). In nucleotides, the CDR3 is TGTGCCAGCAGCCTCGGCCGGGACTACGAGCAGTACTTC. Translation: CASSLGRDYEQYF.

CDR3 region: CASSVRTSWSTGELFF. The CDR3 DNA reads TGTGCCAGCAGCGTCAGGACTAGCTGGTCTACCGGGGAGCTGTTTTTT. This chain joins TRBV11-2 and TRBJ2-2; 8 positions agree with TRBD2. J was trimmed by 5 bases and V by 5 bases; bases with no gene match: 10. The CDR3 loop spans 16 amino acids. Looked up from germline, CDR1 is SGHAT and CDR2 is FQNNGV.

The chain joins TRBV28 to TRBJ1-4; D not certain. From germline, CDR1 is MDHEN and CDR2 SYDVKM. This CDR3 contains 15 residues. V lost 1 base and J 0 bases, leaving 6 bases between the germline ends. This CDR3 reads CASSLSQATNEKLFF. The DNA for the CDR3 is TGTGCCAGCAGTTTATCCCAGGCAACTAATGAAAAACTGTTTTTT.

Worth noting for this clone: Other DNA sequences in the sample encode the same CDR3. The DNA for the CDR3 is TGTGCCAGCAGCTTCCGGGGTTTCTATGGCTACACCTTC. It encodes CASSFRGFYGYTF. The chain employs TRBV11-2 and TRBJ1-2; D remains ambiguous. The CDR3 has 13 residues. The ends were cut back, 3 bases at V and 4 bases at J, with 9 bases in the middle. Germline CDR1 reads SGHAT; CDR2 reads FQNNGV.

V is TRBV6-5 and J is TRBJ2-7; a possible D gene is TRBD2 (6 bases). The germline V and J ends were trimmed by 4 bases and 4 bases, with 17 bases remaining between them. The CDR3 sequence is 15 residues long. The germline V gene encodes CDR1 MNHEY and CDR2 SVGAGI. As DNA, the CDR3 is TGTGCCAGCAGTTTTTTCGGGAGAAAAATTTACGAGCAGTACTTC. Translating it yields CASSFFGRKIYEQYF.

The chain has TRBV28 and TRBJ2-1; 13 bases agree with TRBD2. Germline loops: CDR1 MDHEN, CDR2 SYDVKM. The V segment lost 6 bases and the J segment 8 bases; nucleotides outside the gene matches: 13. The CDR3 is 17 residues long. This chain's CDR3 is CASSLGLAGSKGYEQFF. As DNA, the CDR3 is TGTGCCAGCAGCCTGGGACTAGCGGGATCTAAAGGGTATGAGCAGTTCTTC. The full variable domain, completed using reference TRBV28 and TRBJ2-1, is DVKVTQSSRYLVKRTGEKVFLECVQDMDHENMFWYRQDPGLGLRLIYFSYDVKMKEKGDIPEGYSVSREKKERFSLILESASTNQTSMYLCASSLGLAGSKGYEQFFGPGTRLTVL.

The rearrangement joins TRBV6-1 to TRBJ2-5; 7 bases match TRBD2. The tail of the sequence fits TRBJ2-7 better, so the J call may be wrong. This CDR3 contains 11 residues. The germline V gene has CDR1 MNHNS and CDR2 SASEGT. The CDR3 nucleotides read TGTGCCAGCGGACTAGGTTACGAGCAGTACTTC. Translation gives CASGLGYEQYF.

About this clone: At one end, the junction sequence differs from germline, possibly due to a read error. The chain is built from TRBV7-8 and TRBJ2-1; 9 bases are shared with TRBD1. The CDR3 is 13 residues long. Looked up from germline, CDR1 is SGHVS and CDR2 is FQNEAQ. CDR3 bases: TGTGCCAGCAGCAAAGGGGACAGGGTGGGGAGAATCTTC. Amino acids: CASSKGDRVGRIF.

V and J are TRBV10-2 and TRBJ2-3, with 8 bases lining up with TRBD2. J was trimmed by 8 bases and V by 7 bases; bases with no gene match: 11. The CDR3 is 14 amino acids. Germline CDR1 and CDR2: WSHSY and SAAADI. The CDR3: CASTKSGRGGTQYF. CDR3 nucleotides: TGCGCCAGCACCAAAAGCGGGAGAGGAGGTACGCAGTATTTT.